This T cell receptor (beta chain) stems from a study of shared clonotypes between healthy human individuals. Study-wide results and caveats: Researchers found naive subsets generally carried larger estimated richness than memory subsets.

The CDR3 contains 12 residues. Germline trimming cut 6 bases from V and 5 bases from J; bases unmatched to any gene: 3. Germline values: CDR1 MNHNY, CDR2 SVGAGI (reference sequence). Sequenced by immunoSEQ multiplex PCR; TCRdb stores in-frame clones only, minus some. The table records some 2.1 million clones, 95% of them present only once. A remark on this clone: What it recognizes is unknown.

This TCR was recovered from a young man in good health. The chain joins TRBV6-6 to TRBJ2-7; 8 bases are shared with TRBD1. Material: naive CD4+ T cells sorted from blood. Regarding subset: CD45RA+ positively selected. The DNA of the CDR3 is TGTGCCAGCAGGGACAGGGAAAACGAGCAGTACTTC. Protein product: CASRDRENEQYF.